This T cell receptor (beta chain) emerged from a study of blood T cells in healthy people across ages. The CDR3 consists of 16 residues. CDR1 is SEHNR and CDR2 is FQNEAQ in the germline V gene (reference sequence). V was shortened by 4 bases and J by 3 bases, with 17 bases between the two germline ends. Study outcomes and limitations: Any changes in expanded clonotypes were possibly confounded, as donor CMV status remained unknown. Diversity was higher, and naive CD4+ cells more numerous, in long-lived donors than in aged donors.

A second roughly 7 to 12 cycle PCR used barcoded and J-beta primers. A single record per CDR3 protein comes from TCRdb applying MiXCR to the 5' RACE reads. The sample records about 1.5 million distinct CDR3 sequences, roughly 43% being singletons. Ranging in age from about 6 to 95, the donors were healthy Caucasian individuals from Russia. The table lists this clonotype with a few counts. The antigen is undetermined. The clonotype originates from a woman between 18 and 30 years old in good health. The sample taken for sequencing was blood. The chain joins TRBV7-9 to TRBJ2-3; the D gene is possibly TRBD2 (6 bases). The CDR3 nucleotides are TGTGCCAGCAGCTCCCCCGCGGGACTTCCGACAGATACGCAGTATTTT. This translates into CASSSPAGLPTDTQYF.